The 17 T cell receptor beta chains given below trace back to one sample, sequenced in a study of T-cell reconstitution after alpha-beta-depleted transplantation in children. Using unique molecular identifiers, the investigators prepared the TCRbeta library. TCRdb re-called the PCR reads with MiXCR, one entry per CDR3 protein. Of 700,000 to 950,000 distinct CDR3 sequences in the sample, approximately 15% were seen once. The source was PBMCs, mostly from graft donor cells, collected 360 days after TCRalphabeta/CD19-depleted stem cell transplant. The receptors derive from a male patient between 10 and 17 years old who had a stem cell transplant for acute lymphoblastic leukemia, so the T cells may come from the graft donor.

V is TRBV20-1 and J is TRBJ2-7; 10 bases agree with TRBD2. Germline values: CDR1 DFQATT, CDR2 SNEGSKA (reference sequence). Germline trimming cut 5 bases from V and 4 bases from J; bases unmatched to any gene: 5. The CDR3 covers 13 residues. The CDR3 spells CSAGSGRIYEQYF. CDR3 DNA sequence: TGCAGTGCTGGTAGCGGGAGGATTTACGAGCAGTACTTC.

The chain uses TRBV5-1 and TRBJ2-6; the match to TRBD1 covers 8 bases. This CDR3 region has 17 residues. From germline, CDR1 is SGHRS and CDR2 YFSETQ. J gave up 0 bases and V 5 bases, and 7 bases lay outside the gene matches. The CDR3 bases are TGCGCCAGCAGACATGGACAGGGAGTCTCTGGGGCCAACGTCCTGACTTTC. Translation: CASRHGQGVSGANVLTF.

The V gene is TRBV7-8, the J gene TRBJ2-5; possibly TRBD2 for D (5 bases). Germline CDR1 is SGHVS and CDR2 is FQNEAQ. The V gene lost 11 bases and the J gene lost 5 bases, with 24 bases spanning the gap. The CDR3 is made up of 15 amino acids. The CDR3 region is CAARSDWMPGETQYF. Written as DNA, the CDR3 is TGTGCCGCACGGAGTGATTGGATGCCGGGGGAGACCCAGTACTTC.

This chain uses TRBV5-5 with TRBJ2-7; D not certain. V dropped 4 bases and J dropped 4 bases, with 21 bases sitting between them. Per the germline V gene, CDR1 is SGHKS and CDR2 is YYEKEE (reference sequence). CDR3 length equals 16 residues. As DNA, the CDR3 is TGTGCCAGCAGCCCCGATAGAAACTTCCCCCCTTACGAGCAGTACTTC. Amino acids: CASSPDRNFPPYEQYF.

The rearrangement links TRBV4-1 to TRBJ2-6; 7 positions agree with TRBD1. V was pared by 5 bases and J by 2 bases, with 9 bases of the junction left unmatched. This CDR3 contains 17 residues. Germline values: CDR1 MGHRA, CDR2 YSYEKL. DNA of the CDR3: TGCGCCAGCAGCACGTCGTTTACAGGGGCTGGGGCCAACGTCCTGACTTTC. Translated: CASSTSFTGAGANVLTF.

The V gene is TRBV2, the J gene TRBJ2-1, with D hard to call. The germline V and J ends were trimmed by 6 bases and 10 bases, with 16 bases remaining between them. CDR1 is SNHLY, CDR2 FYNNEI, per germline. The CDR3 consists of 13 residues. In DNA form, the CDR3 reads TGTGCCAGCAGAGGACCCATACAATGGGAGCAGTTCTTC. Protein sequence: CASRGPIQWEQFF.

Ten or more counts support this clonotype. The chain links TRBV4-1 to TRBJ2-7, with 13 bases that match TRBD2. V lost 3 bases to trimming and J lost 3 bases; unmatched junction nucleotides: 2. CDR3 length equals 15 residues. The germline gives CDR1 MGHRA, CDR2 YSYEKL. The CDR3 bases are TGCGCCAGCAGCCACGGACTAGCGGGAGTCTACGAGCAGTACTTC. Its translation is CASSHGLAGVYEQYF.

This clonotype was counted only a few times. The V call is TRBV14, the J call TRBJ2-2, with 10 nucleotides matching TRBD2. Germline CDR1 SGHDN, CDR2 FVKESK. V was pared by 2 bases and J by 4 bases, with 4 bases of the junction left unmatched. The CDR3 covers 16 residues. The CDR3: CASSQYLAGVTGELFF. Here the CDR3 DNA reads TGTGCCAGCAGCCAATATCTAGCGGGAGTCACCGGGGAGCTGTTTTTT.

This clonotype was seen more than once but under ten times. This chain joins TRBV12-3 or TRBV12-4 and TRBJ2-5, with TRBD1 identical over 7 bases. V gave up 4 bases and J gave up 5 bases; unmatched junction bases: 4. CDR3 length: 13 amino acids. DNA of the CDR3: TGTGCCAGCAGTTCGCTAGGGGGCGAGACCCAGTACTTC. Its protein is CASSSLGGETQYF.

Concerning this clonotype: Compared with germline, one end of the junction differs, possibly owing to a read error. The chain links TRBV5-1 to TRBJ2-5; TRBD2 aligns across 9 bases. This CDR3 has 15 amino acids. CDR1 is SGHRS and CDR2 is YFSETQ in the germline V gene. The CDR3 spells CASSLVAGVRESQYF. In DNA form, the CDR3 reads TGCGCCAGCAGCTTGGTAGCGGGAGTTCGAGAGTCCCAGTACTTC.

This clonotype has more than one count but fewer than ten. The V and J genes are TRBV12-3 or TRBV12-4 and TRBJ2-2, with D tentatively TRBD2 (6 bases). Trimming cost V 5 bases and J 3 bases, with 10 bases left between them. The CDR3 extends over 14 amino acids. CDR3 loop: CASSRDSYTGELFF. CDR3 in DNA: TGTGCCAGCAGTCGGGACTCGTACACCGGGGAGCTGTTTTTT.

V gene TRBV7-9 combines with J gene TRBJ1-2; D remains ambiguous. The V and J ends lost 11 bases and 5 bases respectively, with 18 bases between them. From germline, CDR1 is SEHNR and CDR2 FQNEAQ (reference sequence). This CDR3 spans 13 amino acids. This CDR3 is CACRWPGGYGYTF. The CDR3 DNA reads as TGTGCCTGCCGCTGGCCGGGCGGGTATGGCTACACCTTC.

This clonotype was counted only a few times. This chain uses TRBV13 with TRBJ2-2; tentative D call: TRBD1 (5 bases). The CDR3 has 14 amino acids. V shed 5 bases and J shed 4 bases, with 11 bases lying between them. Germline V gene data show CDR1 as PRHDT and CDR2 as FYEKMQ (reference sequence). The CDR3 DNA follows: TGTGCCAGCAGCCCAGGGATCAGCACCGGGGAGCTGTTTTTT. Its translation is CASSPGISTGELFF.

The chain carries TRBV15 and TRBJ2-1, with 7 positions matching TRBD1. The germline CDR1 and CDR2 sequences are LNHNV and YYDKDF (reference sequence). The CDR3 has 14 amino acids. V dropped 7 bases and J dropped 9; count of bases not matched to a gene: 12. The DNA of the CDR3 is TGTGCCACCAATACAGGGGTATATACGGGTGAGCAGTTCTTC. Translating it yields CATNTGVYTGEQFF.

This clonotype occurred many times. The chain links TRBV12-3 or TRBV12-4 to TRBJ1-2, with D unclear. The CDR3 has 13 amino acids. The V end lost 5 bases, the J end lost 7 bases, and 14 bases lay between the germline ends. In DNA, the CDR3 is TGTGCCAGCAGTCCCGGAGCGGTCTCTGGCTACACCTTC. This translates into CASSPGAVSGYTF.

DNA of the CDR3: TGTGCCAGCAGTTCGTCGCTCCGAGGCCGTAATGAAAAACTGTTTTTT. Its protein is CASSSSLRGRNEKLFF. This chain links TRBV27 with TRBJ1-4, with D unresolved. The CDR3 has 16 amino acids. V was trimmed by 4 bases and J by 4 bases, leaving 16 bases between them. CDR1 is MNHEY and CDR2 is SMNVEV in the germline V gene (reference sequence).

This clonotype was recorded a few times. The chain uses TRBV3-1 and TRBJ2-7; 8 nucleotides line up with TRBD2. CDR3 length equals 15 residues. Trimming took 3 bases from V and 6 from J; bases not matched to a gene: 10. Germline-derived CDR1 and CDR2 are LGHDT and YNNKEL (reference sequence). CDR3 region: CASSQSGGTPGEQYF. CDR3 DNA: TGTGCCAGCAGCCAGTCGGGAGGGACCCCGGGCGAGCAGTACTTC.